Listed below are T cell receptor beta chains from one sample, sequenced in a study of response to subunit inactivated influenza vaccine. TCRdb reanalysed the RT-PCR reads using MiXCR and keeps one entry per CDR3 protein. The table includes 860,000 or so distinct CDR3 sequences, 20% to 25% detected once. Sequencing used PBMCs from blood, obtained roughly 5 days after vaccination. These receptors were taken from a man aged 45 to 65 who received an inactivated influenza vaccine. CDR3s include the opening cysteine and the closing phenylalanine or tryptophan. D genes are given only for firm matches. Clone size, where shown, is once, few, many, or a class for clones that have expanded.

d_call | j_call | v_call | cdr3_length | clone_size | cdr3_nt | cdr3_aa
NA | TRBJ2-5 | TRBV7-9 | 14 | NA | TGTGCCAGCAGCTTATTACAGAGCCAAGAGACCCAGTACTTC | CASSLLQSQETQYF
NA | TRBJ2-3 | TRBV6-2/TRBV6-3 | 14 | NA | TGTGCCAGCAGCCAGGGGTATATTTCGGATACGCAGTATTTT | CASSQGYISDTQYF
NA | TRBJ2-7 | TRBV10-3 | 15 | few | TGTGCCATCAGTGAGTCAATTACTAGCTTCTACGAGCAGTACTTC | CAISESITSFYEQYF
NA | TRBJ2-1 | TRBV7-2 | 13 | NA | TGTGCCAGCAGCGCGGAGGGATACAATGAGCAGTTCTTC | CASSAEGYNEQFF
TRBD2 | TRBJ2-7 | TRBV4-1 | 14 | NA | TGCGCCAGCAGCCAAGTTTGGGGGGGGGGGGAGCAGTACTTC | CASSQVWGGGEQYF
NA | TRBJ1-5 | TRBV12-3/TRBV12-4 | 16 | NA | TGTGCCAGCAGATTCGCGGCAATCCGGGGGAATCAGCCCCAGCATTTT | CASRFAAIRGNQPQHF
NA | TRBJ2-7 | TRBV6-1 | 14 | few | TGTGCCAGCAGTGAAGCCAGGGCTTCCTACGAGCAGTACTTC | CASSEARASYEQYF
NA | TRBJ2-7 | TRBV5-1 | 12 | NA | TGCGCCAGCAGCTGGATGGGGAACGAGCAGTACTTC | CASSWMGNEQYF
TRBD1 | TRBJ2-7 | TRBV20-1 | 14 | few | TGCAGTGCTACCGGGACAGGGGTCTTCCACGAGCAGTACTTC | CSATGTGVFHEQYF
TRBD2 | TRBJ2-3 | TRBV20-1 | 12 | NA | TGCAGTGCGGCCGGGAGGGCAGATACGCAGTATTTT | CSAAGRADTQYF
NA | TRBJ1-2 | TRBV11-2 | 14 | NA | TGTGCCAGCAGCTACGCGGGGGGGAACTATGGCTACACCTTC | CASSYAGGNYGYTF
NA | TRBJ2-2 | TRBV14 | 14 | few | TGTGCCAGCAGCCAAGGGACAGACACCGGGGAGCTGTTTTTT | CASSQGTDTGELFF
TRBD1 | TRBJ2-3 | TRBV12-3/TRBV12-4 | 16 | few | TGTGCCAGCACCAATTACGGGACAGGGGGCTTAGGTACGCAGTATTTT | CASTNYGTGGLGTQYF
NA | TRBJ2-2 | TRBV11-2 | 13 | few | TGTGCCAGCCACGGGGCGAACACCGGGGAGCTGTTTTTT | CASHGANTGELFF
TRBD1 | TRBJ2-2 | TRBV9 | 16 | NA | TGTGCCAGCAGCGTTACAGGGGGCGTAGGCCCCGGGGAGCTGTTTTTT | CASSVTGGVGPGELFF
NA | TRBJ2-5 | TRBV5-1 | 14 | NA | TGTGCCAGCAGCTTGACAGGCCCACAAGAGACCCAGTACTTC | CASSLTGPQETQYF
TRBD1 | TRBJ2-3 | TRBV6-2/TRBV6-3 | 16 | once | TGTGCCAGCAGTTTTGGTGGGACAGGGGGCAGAGATACGCAGTATTTT | CASSFGGTGGRDTQYF
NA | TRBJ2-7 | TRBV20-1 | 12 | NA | TGCAGCAGATACCGGGACCTGGGGGAGCAGTACTTC | CSRYRDLGEQYF
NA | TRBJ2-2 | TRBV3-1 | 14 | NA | TGTGCCACTGCCTCGAGGCTTAACACCGGGGAGCTGTTTTTT | CATASRLNTGELFF
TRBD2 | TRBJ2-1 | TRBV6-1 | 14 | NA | TGTGCCAGCAGTCAAGCGGGAGTGCACAATGAGCAGTTCTTC | CASSQAGVHNEQFF
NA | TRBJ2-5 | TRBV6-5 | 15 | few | TGTGCCAGCAGTTACTATACAGGGCTCCAAGAGACCCAGTACTTC | CASSYYTGLQETQYF
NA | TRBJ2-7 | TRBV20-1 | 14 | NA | TGCAGTGCTAGAGAACCGGGACGGCCCTACGAGCGGTACTTC | CSAREPGRPYERYF
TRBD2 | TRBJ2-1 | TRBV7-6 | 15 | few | TGTGCCAGCAGCTTAGGTAGCGGGAGTCTAACTGAGCAGTTCTTC | CASSLGSGSLTEQFF
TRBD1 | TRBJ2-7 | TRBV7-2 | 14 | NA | TGTGCCAGCAGCCCTTCCGGGACAGGGTCCGAGCAGTACTTC | CASSPSGTGSEQYF
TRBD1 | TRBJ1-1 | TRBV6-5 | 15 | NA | TGTGCCAGCAGTTACTCCGGGACAGTCGGGGCTGAAGCTTTCTTT | CASSYSGTVGAEAFF
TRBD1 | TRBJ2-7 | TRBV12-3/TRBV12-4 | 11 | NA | TGTGCCAGCTCCTTTAGGGACAGGGCCCACTTC | CASSFRDRAHF
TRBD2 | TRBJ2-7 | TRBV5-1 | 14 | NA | TGCGCCAGCAGCTTGGAACTAGCGGGTCCCGAGCAGTACTTC | CASSLELAGPEQYF
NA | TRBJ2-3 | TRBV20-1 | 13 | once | TGCAGTGCTTTTGGACAGCTCACAGATACGCAGTATTTT | CSAFGQLTDTQYF
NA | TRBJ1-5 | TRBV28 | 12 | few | TGTGCCAGCAGGATTTACCATCAGCCCCAGCATTTT | CASRIYHQPQHF
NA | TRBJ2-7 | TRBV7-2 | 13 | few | TGTGCCAGCAGAAAAGGGGGGAGGGGCGAGCAGTACTTC | CASRKGGRGEQYF
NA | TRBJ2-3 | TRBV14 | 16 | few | TGTGCCAGCAGCAAAGGCCGAAACACGGGTACAGATACGCAGTATTTT | CASSKGRNTGTDTQYF
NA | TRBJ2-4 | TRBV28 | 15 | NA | TGTGCCAGCAGTTACCAATTTGTAACCCAAAACATTCAGTACTTC | CASSYQFVTQNIQYF
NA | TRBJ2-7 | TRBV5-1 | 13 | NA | TGCGCCAGCAGCCGATCGGACGGCTACGAGCAGTACTTC | CASSRSDGYEQYF
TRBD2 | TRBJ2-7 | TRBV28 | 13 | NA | TGTGCCAGCAGGCGGTCGGGAGGCCACGAGCAGTACTTC | CASRRSGGHEQYF
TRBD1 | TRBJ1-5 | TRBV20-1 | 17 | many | TGCAGTGCCCACAGGGGATTTGCCTCTTATAGCAATCAGCCCCAGCATTTT | CSAHRGFASYSNQPQHF
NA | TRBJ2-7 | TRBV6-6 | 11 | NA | TGTGCCAGCGCTCTCGGGAGCGAGCAGTACTTC | CASALGSEQYF
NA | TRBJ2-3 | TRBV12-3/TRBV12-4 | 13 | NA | TGTGCCAGCAGTGCCCTAGTTGTTGATACGCAGTATTTT | CASSALVVDTQYF
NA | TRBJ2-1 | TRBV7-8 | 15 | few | TGTGCCAGCAGGGGCCGACTAGTCCCTCTCAATGAGCAGTTCTTC | CASRGRLVPLNEQFF
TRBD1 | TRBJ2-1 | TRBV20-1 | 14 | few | TGCAGTGCGACACGAGCCGGGACAGAAAATGAGCAGTTCTTC | CSATRAGTENEQFF
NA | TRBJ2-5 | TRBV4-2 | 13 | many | TGTGCCAGCAGGGCGGGGACCCAAGAGACCCAGTACTTC | CASRAGTQETQYF
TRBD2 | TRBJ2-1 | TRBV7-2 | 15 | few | TGTGCCAGCAGCGTAAATAGCGGGAGAACCAATGAGCAGTTCTTC | CASSVNSGRTNEQFF
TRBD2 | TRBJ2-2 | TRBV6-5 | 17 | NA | TGTGCCAGCAGTTACGGGCGACTAGCGGGAAACACCGGGGAGCTGTTTTTT | CASSYGRLAGNTGELFF
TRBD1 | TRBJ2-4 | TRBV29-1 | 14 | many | TGCAGCGCAAAAACAGGGGGGCGACTAAACATTCAGTACTTC | CSAKTGGRLNIQYF
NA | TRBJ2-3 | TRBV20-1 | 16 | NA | TGCAGTGCTAGAGAGGCTGGGGGTTTTGGCACAGATACGCAGTATTTT | CSAREAGGFGTDTQYF
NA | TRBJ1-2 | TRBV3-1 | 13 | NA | TGTGCCAGCAGCCGAACCGAGGATTATGGCTACACCTTC | CASSRTEDYGYTF
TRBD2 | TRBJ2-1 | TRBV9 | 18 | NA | TGTGCCAGCAGCGTATCGTCCCCCGGGCGGGGGGCCGCAAATGAGCAGTTCTTC | CASSVSSPGRGAANEQFF
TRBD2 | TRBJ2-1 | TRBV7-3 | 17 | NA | TGTGCCAGCAGCCTCACCCCCCAGCGGGAAACTTACAATGAGCAGTTCTTC | CASSLTPQRETYNEQFF
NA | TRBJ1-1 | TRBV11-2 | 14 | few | TGTGCCAGCACCTTTGGGGACTTGAACACTGAAGCTTTCTTT | CASTFGDLNTEAFF
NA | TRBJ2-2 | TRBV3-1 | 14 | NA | TGTGCCAGCAGCCAAGGACTGGACACCGGGGAGCTGTTTTTT | CASSQGLDTGELFF
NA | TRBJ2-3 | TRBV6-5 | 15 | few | TGTGCCAGCAGTTACAGGTGGACTGTCACAGATACGCAGTATTTT | CASSYRWTVTDTQYF
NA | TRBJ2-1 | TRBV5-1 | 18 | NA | TGCGCCAGCAGCGCGATCCCCGACATCCTTCTATCGGGAAATGAGCAGTTCTTC | CASSAIPDILLSGNEQFF
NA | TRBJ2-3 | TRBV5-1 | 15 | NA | TGCGCCAGCGGGGATTTGGGAGATAGCACAGATACGCAGTATTTT | CASGDLGDSTDTQYF